The rows below give T cell receptor beta chains drawn from one sample of a study of identical twins. TCRdb re-derived calls from the 5' RACE reads in MiXCR, one entry per CDR3 protein. Here the sample spans fewer than 800,000 distinct CDR3 sequences, under 8.5% being singletons. The data were also submitted as part of a second study, on yellow fever vaccine responses in identical twins.

Sequenced material: PBMCs. These receptors came from a woman in her late teens or twenties in good health. The CDR3 runs from the conserved cysteine through the conserved F or W. The order of the fields is V gene, D gene, clone size, J gene, CDR3 protein, CDR3 DNA. A D gene is named only where the DNA matches it firmly. The size field is filled for only some rows; it gives once, few, many or a size class.

>TRBV3-1|TRBD1|many|TRBJ2-5
CASSQGQGVETQYF
TGTGCCAGCAGCCAAGGTCAGGGGGTGGAGACCCAGTACTTC
>TRBV12-3/TRBV12-4|-|-|TRBJ2-1
CASSFSIDFDEQFF
TGTGCCAGCAGTTTTTCCATAGATTTCGATGAGCAGTTCTTC
>TRBV13|-|few|TRBJ2-1
CASGGLENEQFF
TGTGCCAGCGGGGGATTAGAGAATGAGCAGTTCTTC
>TRBV2|-|few|TRBJ2-4
CASRELAAAKNIQYF
TGTGCCAGCAGGGAGCTAGCTGCAGCCAAAAACATTCAGTACTTC
>TRBV27|-|few|TRBJ2-3
CASRLLVTDTQYF
TGTGCCAGCAGGCTTTTGGTGACAGATACGCAGTATTTT
>TRBV29-1|TRBD2|few|TRBJ2-1
CSVKHSSDTGGEQFF
TGCAGCGTCAAGCACTCTAGCGACACCGGGGGGGAGCAGTTCTTC
>TRBV10-3|TRBD1|-|TRBJ2-7
CAISAGQVRYEQYF
TGTGCCATCAGTGCCGGACAGGTGCGCTACGAGCAGTACTTC
>TRBV5-1|-|many|TRBJ1-1
CASSLGTMGTEAFF
TGCGCCAGCAGCTTAGGGACAATGGGGACTGAAGCTTTCTTT
>TRBV29-1|TRBD1|many|TRBJ2-1
CSVPGQGSEQFF
TGCAGCGTACCGGGACAGGGAAGTGAGCAGTTCTTC
>TRBV5-1|-|many|TRBJ2-1
CASSLRAGDNEQFF
TGCGCCAGCAGCTTGAGGGCAGGGGACAATGAGCAGTTCTTC